A selection of T cell receptor beta chains follows, all from one sample in a study of T cell repertoires in ileal Crohn's disease. The method was immunoSEQ multiplex PCR; TCRdb's version includes in-frame clones alone and lacks a portion of them. The sample lists about 2,800 clones, 69% seen once, with approximately 21% in the top ten. The sequenced material came from ileal tissue. Source of these receptors: an adult with Crohn's disease. Both conserved end residues are part of each CDR3. The D gene is left open where the match is weak. Clone size appears in some rows only: once, few, many, or a class for an expanded clone.

CDR3,DNA,V,J,size,D
CASSAGGGYSYEQYF,TGTGCCAGCAGTGCAGGCGGGGGGTACTCCTACGAGCAGTACTTC,TRBV2,TRBJ2-7,-,TRBD2
CASSLAQGSNGYTF,TGTGCCAGCAGCTTAGCGCAGGGTTCGAATGGCTACACCTTC,TRBV7-9,TRBJ1-2,-,-
CASSPGSSGTEQFF,TGCGCCAGCAGTCCCGGATCTAGCGGGACTGAGCAGTTCTTC,TRBV10-2,TRBJ2-1,-,TRBD2
CASSARLTDTQYF,TGTGCCAGTAGTGCCCGACTCACAGATACGCAGTATTTT,TRBV19,TRBJ2-3,-,-
CAISPEGNYGYTF,TGTGCCATCAGCCCCGAGGGAAACTATGGCTACACCTTC,TRBV10-3,TRBJ1-2,-,-
CASKEVTNYGYTF,TGTGCCAGCAAAGAGGTAACTAACTATGGCTACACCTTC,TRBV9,TRBJ1-2,few,-
CASRRSYTGELFF,TGTGCCAGCAGGAGAAGCTACACCGGGGAGCTGTTTTTT,TRBV6-5,TRBJ2-2,-,-
CASSWDGGLYNEQFF,TGTGCCAGCAGTTGGGACGGGGGACTATACAATGAGCAGTTCTTC,TRBV6-5,TRBJ2-1,few,TRBD2
CASSASGWNEQYF,TGTGCCAGCAGCGCATCGGGTTGGAACGAGCAGTACTTC,TRBV5-4,TRBJ2-7,-,-
CASSLNSYEQYF,TGCGCCAGCAGCTTGAACAGCTACGAGCAGTACTTC,TRBV5-1,TRBJ2-7,-,-
CASSQYGTGNTEAFF,TGTGCCAGCAGCCAGTACGGGACAGGGAACACTGAAGCTTTCTTT,TRBV4-2,TRBJ1-1,-,TRBD1
CAISESIRDRSSYEQYF,TGTGCCATCAGTGAGTCGATCCGGGACAGGAGCTCCTACGAGCAGTACTTC,TRBV10-3,TRBJ2-7,-,TRBD1
CACRTGRTRAFF,TGTGCCTGCAGGACAGGTCGGACGAGAGCTTTCTTT,TRBV30,TRBJ1-1,-,TRBD1
CASRGWEVRETQYF,TGTGCCAGCAGGGGCTGGGAGGTACGGGAGACCCAGTACTTC,TRBV11-2,TRBJ2-5,once,-
CASSEKRLAGGSTDTQYF,TGTGCCAGCAGTGAAAAAAGACTAGCGGGGGGATCCACAGATACGCAGTATTTT,TRBV6-1,TRBJ2-3,-,TRBD2
CASTQGYADGYTF,TGTGCCAGTACACAGGGATATGCGGATGGCTACACCTTC,TRBV19,TRBJ1-2,few,-
CASSSASYNEQFF,TGTGCCAGCAGTAGCGCCTCCTACAATGAGCAGTTCTTC,TRBV6-6,TRBJ2-1,once,-
CASSQARGGDYEQYF,TGCGCCAGCAGCCAAGCCCGAGGGGGGGACTACGAGCAGTACTTC,TRBV4-3,TRBJ2-7,-,-
CAWSVTGVRNTEAFF,TGTGCCTGGAGTGTAACGGGTGTGAGGAACACTGAAGCTTTCTTT,TRBV30,TRBJ1-1,-,-
CAISFRDRESRSPLHF,TGTGCCATCAGTTTCCGGGACAGGGAGTCCCGTTCACCCCTCCACTTT,TRBV10-3,TRBJ1-6,few,TRBD1
CASSLGAGGSRGEQYF,TGTGCCAGCAGCTTAGGGGCCGGGGGTTCGAGGGGCGAGCAGTACTTC,TRBV7-2,TRBJ2-7,once,-
CASSPSPGSPLHF,TGTGCCAGCAGCCCATCCCCGGGTTCACCCCTCCACTTT,TRBV2,TRBJ1-6,-,-
CASSQTTRGRGTDTQYF,TGTGCCAGCAGCCAGACCACCCGCGGGAGGGGCACAGATACGCAGTATTTT,TRBV4-2,TRBJ2-3,-,TRBD2
CASGLPPSGGLTDTQYF,TGTGCTAGTGGTTTGCCCCCTAGCGGGGGCCTCACAGATACGCAGTATTTT,TRBV12-5,TRBJ2-3,-,TRBD2
CASSDRLRNTEAFF,TGTGCCAGCAGTGATCGTCTGAGGAACACTGAAGCTTTCTTT,TRBV6-1,TRBJ1-1,-,-
CASRYRGFMNTEAFF,TGTGCCAGCAGATATCGGGGTTTCATGAACACTGAAGCTTTCTTT,TRBV5-6,TRBJ1-1,-,-
CASSPEGAGDTQYF,TGTGCCAGCAGCCCCGAAGGGGCGGGGGATACGCAGTATTTT,TRBV9,TRBJ2-3,-,-
CASSPTKSYQRSYTF,TGTGCCAGCAGCCCCACCAAGTCGTACCAGAGGAGCTACACCTTC,TRBV4-2,TRBJ1-2,-,-
CASSQETGFLPGDTEAFF,TGCGCCAGCAGCCAAGAGACCGGGTTCCTCCCGGGGGACACTGAAGCTTTCTTT,TRBV4-3,TRBJ1-1,-,-
CASGLERDTQYF,TGTGCTAGTGGTTTGGAACGGGATACGCAGTATTTT,TRBV12-5,TRBJ2-3,once,-
CASSLLGGQDTGELFF,TGTGCCAGCAGCTTGTTAGGGGGTCAGGACACCGGGGAGCTGTTTTTT,TRBV5-8,TRBJ2-2,-,-
CASRTSGLEQYF,TGTGCCAGCAGGACTAGCGGGCTGGAGCAGTACTTC,TRBV6-5,TRBJ2-7,-,TRBD2
CASSPGLAGASAKNIQYF,TGTGCCAGCAGCCCGGGACTAGCGGGGGCTTCAGCCAAAAACATTCAGTACTTC,TRBV7-2,TRBJ2-4,-,TRBD2
CSSASGGVNEQFF,TGCAGCTCGGCTAGCGGGGGGGTCAATGAGCAGTTCTTC,TRBV29-1,TRBJ2-1,few,TRBD2
CASRTSPGQSHEQYF,TGTGCCAGCAGGACCAGTCCGGGACAGTCCCACGAGCAGTACTTC,TRBV5-4,TRBJ2-7,once,TRBD1
CASSSWTGRNTEAFF,TGTGCCAGCAGCTCCTGGACAGGGAGGAACACTGAAGCTTTCTTT,TRBV9,TRBJ1-1,-,TRBD1
CASRYLATGVNSPLHF,TGTGCCAGCAGGTACCTCGCGACAGGGGTTAATTCACCCCTCCACTTT,TRBV6-5,TRBJ1-6,once,TRBD1
CASSPRGRAATDTQYF,TGTGCCAGCAGTCCGCGGGGGAGAGCCGCCACAGATACGCAGTATTTT,TRBV7-2,TRBJ2-3,once,TRBD2
CASSDRGSEAFF,TGTGCCAGCAGCGACAGGGGCAGTGAAGCTTTCTTT,TRBV7-8,TRBJ1-1,-,TRBD1
CASNTAGTGTGELFF,TGTGCCAGTAACACAGCCGGGACAGGGACCGGGGAGCTGTTTTTT,TRBV19,TRBJ2-2,-,TRBD1
CASSTLRDSNQPQHF,TGTGCCAGTAGTACCCTGAGGGATAGCAATCAGCCCCAGCATTTT,TRBV19,TRBJ1-5,-,-
CASSQTGTGTYEQYF,TGCGCCAGCAGCCAAACCGGGACAGGGACCTACGAGCAGTACTTC,TRBV4-1,TRBJ2-7,-,TRBD1
CASRPDYIGEQYF,TGTGCCAGCAGGCCCGACTACATCGGCGAGCAGTACTTC,TRBV27,TRBJ2-7,-,-
CSVGGGGDTEAFF,TGCAGCGTTGGTGGGGGAGGGGACACTGAAGCTTTCTTT,TRBV29-1,TRBJ1-1,once,-
CASSLVGAATDTQYF,TGTGCCAGCAGCTTAGTAGGGGCCGCCACAGATACGCAGTATTTT,TRBV7-3,TRBJ2-3,-,-
CASRDRTGVGPQHF,TGTGCCAGCAGGGATAGGACGGGGGTCGGGCCCCAGCATTTT,TRBV2,TRBJ1-5,-,-